The next 4 T cell receptor beta chains were all read from a single sample in a study of blood T cell repertoires in COVID-19. The table came from immunoSEQ multiplex PCR; TCRdb's copy has only in-frame clones and leaves some out. The table lists 60,000 or so clones, 78% of them singletons. The sample consisted of peripheral blood. The receptor set was obtained from a human donor in a cohort sampled during active COVID-19.

This CDR3 is CASSLMGDSRGTEAFF. CDR3 DNA sequence: TGTGCCAGCAGCTTAATGGGGGACAGTCGGGGCACTGAAGCTTTCTTT. J is TRBJ1-1 and V is TRBV7-3; TRBD1 agrees at 7 bases. CDR1 is SGHTA and CDR2 is FQGTGA in the germline V gene. The CDR3 is 16 residues long. Trimming took 1 base from V and 4 from J; bases not matched to a gene: 9.

This clone was seen a few times. The chain has TRBV7-9 and TRBJ1-2, with D perhaps matching TRBD1 (6 bases). Germline V lookup: CDR1 SEHNR, CDR2 FQNEAQ (reference sequence). The CDR3 runs to 13 residues. Trimming stripped 6 bases from V and 4 bases from J, with 12 bases between. The CDR3 region is CASRLGTSYGYTF. The CDR3 DNA reads TGTGCCAGCAGATTGGGGACATCCTATGGCTACACCTTC.

This clone came up once. The chain couples TRBV30 to TRBJ1-2, with 7 bases aligning to TRBD1. J was trimmed by 0 bases and V by 8 bases; bases with no gene match: 18. The CDR3 is 17 residues long. Germline assignment: CDR1 GTSNPN and CDR2 SVGIG (reference sequence). The CDR3 protein is CALLRQGLMPTNYGYTF. Here the CDR3 DNA reads TGTGCCCTGCTCCGACAGGGTTTGATGCCAACTAACTATGGCTACACCTTC.

This clone was counted a single time. The chain joins TRBV19 to TRBJ2-1, with D possibly TRBD2 on 5 matching bases. The CDR3 sequence is 14 residues long. V lost 0 bases to trimming and J lost 4 bases, with 7 bases between them. CDR1 is LNHDA and CDR2 is SQIVND in the germline V gene (reference sequence). The CDR3 here is CASSIDRGYNEQFF. The DNA of the CDR3 is TGTGCCAGTAGTATAGATCGGGGATACAATGAGCAGTTCTTC.